Shown below are 21 T cell receptor beta chains from a single sample sequenced in a study of cytotoxic CD8 clonotypes in ibrutinib-treated CLL. Produced via immunoSEQ multiplex PCR; TCRdb's table is partial and in-frame only. Counted here are about 35,000 clones, about 64% occurring once; the ten biggest clones make up 16%. Sequenced here: PBMCs, sampled at disease progression, from a patient treated with ibrutinib. The receptor set was obtained from a human donor with chronic lymphocytic leukemia.

This clone was counted between two and nine times. The chain carries TRBV10-3 and TRBJ1-5; no clear D gene. The V gene's germline CDR1 is ENHRY and CDR2 SYGVKD. CDR3 length equals 12 residues. V was clipped by 6 bases and J by 6 bases, with 9 bases between them. The DNA of the CDR3 is TGTGCCATCAGGAGCCTCGGTCAGCCCCAGCATTTT. It specifies CAIRSLGQPQHF.

The V and J genes are TRBV6-5 and TRBJ2-7; TRBD1 is a possible D gene (6 bases). The CDR3 has 15 residues. CDR1 MNHEY and CDR2 SVGAGI come from the germline V gene. Trimming left V 6 bases short and J 2 bases short, with 17 bases between. CDR3 loop: CASRWSLGDTYEQYF. CDR3 DNA: TGTGCCAGCAGGTGGAGCCTGGGGGACACCTACGAGCAGTACTTC.

The CDR3 DNA reads TGTGCCAGCAGTTACTCGATCGCAAATTCACCCCTCCACTTT. Translating it yields CASSYSIANSPLHF. The genes are TRBV6-5 and TRBJ1-6; no clear D gene. The CDR3 extends over 14 amino acids. Trimming left V 0 bases short and J 7 bases short, with 7 bases between. Germline V gene sequence: CDR1 MNHEY, CDR2 SVGAGI.

This clone counts as medium-sized (0.01 to 0.1%). The chain is built from TRBV2 and TRBJ1-3; perhaps TRBD1 as D (5 bases). The CDR3 totals 14 residues. Germline CDR1 SNHLY, CDR2 FYNNEI. V was shortened by 3 bases and J by 2 bases, with 8 bases between the two germline ends. The CDR3 protein is CASSDRVPGNTIYF. DNA of the CDR3: TGTGCCAGCAGTGACAGGGTCCCTGGAAACACCATATATTTT.

The chain links TRBV5-1 to TRBJ2-1; perhaps TRBD2 as D (6 bases). V shed 4 bases and J shed 3 bases, with 17 bases lying between them. The CDR3 length is 16 residues. Germline-derived CDR1 and CDR2 are SGHRS and YFSETQ. For the CDR3, the DNA is TGCGCCAGCAGCGCGGCCGGGGGAGCGGTCTACAATGAGCAGTTCTTC. This sequence encodes CASSAAGGAVYNEQFF.

For the CDR3, the DNA is TGCGCCAGCAGCTTGGGGTTGACTAGCGGGCAGCCCCAGTACTTC. It codes for CASSLGLTSGQPQYF. The V call is TRBV5-1, the J call TRBJ2-5; 10 bases are shared with TRBD2. The trim removed 0 bases at V and 9 bases at J, leaving 8 bases unmatched. The CDR3 length is 15 residues. Germline-derived CDR1 and CDR2 are SGHRS and YFSETQ.

The gene calls are TRBV28 and TRBJ1-6, with TRBD1 matching over 10 bases. This CDR3 has 17 amino acids. Trimming cost V 5 bases and J 4 bases; bases outside gene matches: 8. Germline assignment: CDR1 MDHEN and CDR2 SYDVKM. The CDR3 DNA is TGTGCCAGCAGTAAGGTCGGGACAGGGGTTTATAATTCACCCCTCCACTTT. As protein: CASSKVGTGVYNSPLHF.

This rearrangement joins TRBV11-2 to TRBJ1-1; possible D gene TRBD1, 5 bases. The CDR3 is 13 residues long. Germline lookup yields CDR1 SGHAT and CDR2 FQNNGV. CDR3 coding DNA: TGTGCTACTCGCATGGGGGGAAACACTGAAGCTTTCTTT. It is translated as CATRMGGNTEAFF.

The chain recombines TRBV23-1 with TRBJ1-5; no clear D gene. TRBV23-1 is filed as an ORF, its function uncertain. The CDR3 covers 17 residues. Trimming took off 0 bases at V and 5 bases at J, with 17 bases between the two ends. The CDR3 reads CASSQSVRTVTYQPQHF. The CDR3 DNA sequence: TGCGCCAGCAGTCAATCCGTACGGACGGTAACCTATCAGCCCCAGCATTTT.

This clone was seen more than once but under ten times. The chain carries TRBV5-1 and TRBJ2-7; D gene uncertain. This CDR3 comprises 14 residues. Between the trimmed V and J ends, which lost 4 bases and 2 bases, there was a span of 13 bases. Per germline, CDR1 SGHRS and CDR2 YFSETQ. The CDR3, as DNA: TGCGCCAGCAGCCGGGTCCCTGGGACCTACGAGCAGTACTTC. This gives the protein CASSRVPGTYEQYF.

The chain has TRBV7-9 and TRBJ1-1, with a weak D call TRBD1 (5 bases). V lost 5 bases and J lost 0, with 16 bases in between. The CDR3 has 16 amino acids. The germline CDR1 and CDR2 sequences are SEHNR and FQNEAQ (reference sequence). The CDR3 bases are TGTGCCAGCAGCACCCCACCGGGACCGATGAACACTGAAGCTTTCTTT. It specifies CASSTPPGPMNTEAFF.

The chain employs TRBV7-9 and TRBJ1-5; 7 bases agree with TRBD1. Germline CDR1 is SEHNR and CDR2 is FQNEAQ (reference sequence). The CDR3 loop spans 17 amino acids. V was pared by 5 bases and J by 2 bases, with 12 bases of the junction left unmatched. CDR3 sequence (DNA): TGTGCCAGCAGCATACGGGACAGCGGTCGGGGCAATCAGCCCCAGCATTTT. Encoded protein: CASSIRDSGRGNQPQHF.

This clone showed up just a few times. The chain uses TRBV10-3 and TRBJ2-5; D may correspond to TRBD1 or TRBD2 (5 bases each). V lost 6 bases, J lost 2 bases, and 10 bases lay in between. Looked up from germline, CDR1 is ENHRY and CDR2 is SYGVKD. The CDR3 totals 13 residues. The CDR3 DNA reads TGTGCCATCAGGGGACCAATACAAGAGACCCAGTACTTC. Protein: CAIRGPIQETQYF.

The gene calls are TRBV25-1 and TRBJ2-2, with D tentatively TRBD1 or TRBD2 (5 bases each). The CDR3 consists of 14 residues. Trimming removed 11 bases at V and 3 bases at J, with 16 bases between. Germline values: CDR1 MGHDK, CDR2 SYGVNS. The CDR3 DNA is TGTGCCTCCAGTGGGGGTCTAGACACCGGGGAGCTGTTTTTT. This encodes CASSGGLDTGELFF.

The chain employs TRBV25-1 and TRBJ1-2; TRBD1 agrees at 10 bases. There are 13 residues in the CDR3. V lost 8 bases to trimming and J lost 8 bases; unmatched junction nucleotides: 8. The germline V gene encodes CDR1 MGHDK and CDR2 SYGVNS. In DNA form, the CDR3 reads TGTGCCAGCGGGACAGGGGTACCGGGGGGCTACACCTTC. Its protein product is CASGTGVPGGYTF.

The count of this clone is one. This chain joins TRBV6-5 and TRBJ2-3, with D possibly being TRBD2 (6 bases). Germline CDR1 and CDR2: MNHEY and SVGAGI. The CDR3 covers 14 residues. Trimming removed 6 bases from V and 2 bases from J, with 12 bases in between. CDR3: CASRGRDSTDTQYF. CDR3 nucleotide sequence: TGTGCCAGCAGGGGGCGGGACTCCACAGATACGCAGTATTTT.

This sequence joins TRBV29-1 and TRBJ1-2, with a tentative D call TRBD1 (5 bases). The CDR3 consists of 15 residues. V was pared by 6 bases and J by 2 bases, with 19 bases between. From germline, CDR1 is SQVTM and CDR2 ANQGSEA. The CDR3 is CSVRHDWGRNYGYTF. For the CDR3, the DNA is TGCAGCGTGCGTCACGACTGGGGGAGAAACTATGGCTACACCTTC. The whole variable domain, filled in from reference TRBV29-1 and TRBJ1-2, reads SAVISQKPSRDICQRGTSLTIQCQVDSQVTMMFWYRQQPGQSLTLIATANQGSEATYESGFVIDKFPISRPNLTFSTLTVSNMSPEDSSIYLCSVRHDWGRNYGYTFGSGTRLTVV.

DNA for the CDR3: TGCAGCGTTGAGGGGCGGGTAGCAAATGAGCAGTTCTTC. Protein sequence: CSVEGRVANEQFF. The V call is TRBV29-1, the J call TRBJ2-1; D possibly matches TRBD1 or TRBD2 (5 bases each). Germline CDR1 reads SQVTM; CDR2 reads ANQGSEA. There are 13 residues in the CDR3. V lost 3 bases and J 7 bases, leaving 13 bases between the germline ends.

Only a few counts were recorded for this clone. The gene calls are TRBV15 and TRBJ1-2; 11 bases align to TRBD1. Germline lookup yields CDR1 LNHNV and CDR2 YYDKDF (reference sequence). After removal of 1 base from V and 1 base from J, the junction contained 2 bases not matched to a gene. There are 16 residues in the CDR3. This CDR3 is CATSRGGTGGNYGYTF. The CDR3 bases are TGTGCCACCAGCAGAGGGGGGACAGGGGGTAACTATGGCTACACCTTC.

The V call is TRBV29-1, the J call TRBJ2-3; TRBD1 aligns across 9 bases. This CDR3 comprises 12 residues. Germline lookup yields CDR1 SQVTM and CDR2 ANQGSEA. The V segment lost 6 bases and the J segment 6 bases; nucleotides outside the gene matches: 4. CDR3 protein: CSVGQGGDTQYF. As DNA, the CDR3 is TGCAGCGTGGGACAGGGAGGGGATACGCAGTATTTT.

The chain recombines TRBV7-6 with TRBJ1-2; 7 bases are a match to TRBD1. Germline V gene lookup returns CDR1 SGHVS and CDR2 FNYEAQ. The CDR3 contains 13 residues. The V gene end was trimmed by 5 bases and the J gene end by 8 bases; junction bases not matched to a gene: 8. CDR3 bases: TGTGCCAGCAGCGTCTCCGGGACAGAAGGCTACACCTTC. Protein product: CASSVSGTEGYTF.